The T cell receptor (beta chain) under discussion was sequenced for a study of siplizumab effects on memory and regulatory T cells. Findings and limits, study-wide: Sequences below about 10^-5 frequency were poorly captured. As a result, only a minor fraction of alloreactive clones mapped to unstimulated subsets.

About this clone: Its specificity is not known.

Method: immunoSEQ multiplex PCR; TCRdb's copy keeps in-frame clones and lacks some. This table has some 100,000 clones, 75% to 95% appearing once. Sequenced: CD4+ T cells sorted from blood. This clonotype was obtained from a human donor in good health. Some clones in this sample may be carry-over from other donors' samples.

The CDR3 DNA sequence: TGTGCCAGCTCACGCGGGGCCGTCTACGAGCAGTACTTC. The encoded protein is CASSRGAVYEQYF. The chain employs TRBV18 and TRBJ2-7, with D possibly TRBD2 on 6 matching bases. The V gene's germline CDR1 is KGHSH and CDR2 LQKENI. V lost 4 bases, J lost 3 bases, and 10 bases lay in between. The CDR3 loop spans 13 amino acids.